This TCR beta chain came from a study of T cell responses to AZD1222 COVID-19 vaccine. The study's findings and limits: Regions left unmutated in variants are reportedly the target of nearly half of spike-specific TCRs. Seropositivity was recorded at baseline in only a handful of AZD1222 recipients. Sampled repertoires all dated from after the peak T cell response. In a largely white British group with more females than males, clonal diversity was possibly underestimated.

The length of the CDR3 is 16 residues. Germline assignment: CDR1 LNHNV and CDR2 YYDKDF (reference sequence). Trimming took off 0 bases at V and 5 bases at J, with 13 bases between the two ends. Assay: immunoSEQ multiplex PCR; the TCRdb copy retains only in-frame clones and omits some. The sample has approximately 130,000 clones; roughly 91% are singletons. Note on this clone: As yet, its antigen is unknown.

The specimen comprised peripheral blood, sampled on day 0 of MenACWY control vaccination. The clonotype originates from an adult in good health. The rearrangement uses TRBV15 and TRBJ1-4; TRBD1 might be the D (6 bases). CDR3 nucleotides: TGTGCCACCAGCAGAGAACAGGGTAGCGGGAATGAAAAACTGTTTTTT. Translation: CATSREQGSGNEKLFF.